A selection of T cell receptor beta chains follows, all from one sample in a study of siplizumab effects on memory and regulatory T cells. Profiling relied on immunoSEQ multiplex PCR, and the TCRdb table lists in-frame clones only, not all of them. This table holds over 50,000 clones, less than 85% found once. Sequences were obtained from memory CD4+ T cells sorted from blood. The receptors here all came from a human donor in good health. Both conserved end residues are part of each CDR3. A D gene is named only where the DNA matches it firmly. Where a row states a size, it is once, few, many or the class of an expanded clone; other rows omit it.

D	size	V	J	CDR3	DNA
.	once	TRBV7-2	TRBJ1-2	CASSPGTNYGYTF	TGTGCCAGCAGCCCTGGGACTAACTATGGCTACACCTTC
.	.	TRBV6-1	TRBJ2-7	CASGSGSTLLEQYF	TGTGCCAGCGGGTCGGGCAGCACCTTACTCGAGCAGTACTTC
.	.	TRBV7-2	TRBJ2-3	CASSYNWGSDTQYF	TGTGCCAGCAGCTATAATTGGGGGTCAGATACGCAGTATTTT
.	once	TRBV7-2	TRBJ2-5	CASSVYMGAQYF	TGTGCCAGCAGCGTCTACATGGGGGCCCAGTACTTC
.	.	TRBV14	TRBJ2-3	CASSQTTTDTQYF	TGTGCCAGCAGCCAGACGACCACAGATACGCAGTATTTT
TRBD1	few	TRBV19	TRBJ1-4	CASSIGQAFEKLFF	TGTGCCAGTAGTATTGGACAGGCATTTGAAAAACTGTTTTTT
.	once	TRBV6-6	TRBJ1-3	CASSLPGNTIYF	TGTGCCAGCAGTTTACCGGGAAACACCATATATTTT
TRBD1	.	TRBV7-2	TRBJ1-4	CASSMTGGWEEKLFF	TGTGCCAGCAGCATGACAGGGGGCTGGGAGGAAAAACTGTTTTTT
.	.	TRBV6-5	TRBJ2-2	CAIHLLNTGELFF	TGTGCCATCCATCTCTTGAACACCGGGGAGCTGTTTTTT
.	.	TRBV11-2	TRBJ2-1	CASSLGGRGHEQFF	TGTGCCAGCAGCTTGGGGGGAAGGGGGCATGAGCAGTTCTTC
.	.	TRBV4-2	TRBJ1-3	CASSQDRAAGNTIYF	TGTGCCAGCAGCCAAGATCGTGCAGCGGGAAACACCATATATTTT
.	.	TRBV6-5	TRBJ2-3	CASSLGQTGTDTQYF	TGTGCCAGCAGCCTTGGACAGACGGGCACAGATACGCAGTATTTT
.	.	TRBV29-1	TRBJ2-1	CSVVGGAFNYNEQFF	TGCAGCGTGGTAGGGGGGGCTTTCAACTACAATGAGCAGTTCTTC
.	.	TRBV27	TRBJ1-6	CASSLIRMNSPLHF	TGTGCCAGCAGTTTAATCCGGATGAATTCACCCCTCCACTTT
TRBD1	.	TRBV7-9	TRBJ2-5	CASNRGRLQETQYF	TGTGCCAGCAATAGGGGGCGTCTGCAAGAGACCCAGTACTTC
.	.	TRBV5-1	TRBJ2-7	CASSLNYEQYF	TGCGCCAGCAGCCTGAACTACGAGCAGTACTTC
TRBD1	.	TRBV6-5	TRBJ2-3	CASSSSRGIPDTQYF	TGTGCCAGCAGTTCCTCCAGGGGGATTCCAGATACGCAGTATTTT
.	.	TRBV7-3	TRBJ2-1	CASSQLPTSSYNEQFF	TGTGCCAGCAGCCAGCTGCCAACTTCCTCCTACAATGAGCAGTTCTTC
.	.	TRBV30	TRBJ2-1	CAWSNQGGVQFF	TGTGCCTGGAGCAACCAGGGGGGAGTGCAGTTCTTC
.	.	TRBV2	TRBJ2-1	CASSDSLYEQFF	TGTGCCAGCAGTGATTCCCTCTATGAGCAGTTCTTC
TRBD1	.	TRBV5-1	TRBJ2-1	CASSLTRQGALSSYNEQFF	TGCGCCAGCAGCTTGACCAGACAGGGGGCCTTAAGCTCCTACAATGAGCAGTTCTTC
TRBD2	.	TRBV19	TRBJ2-7	CASSSGGRIIEQYF	TGTGCCAGTAGTAGCGGCGGGAGAATAATTGAGCAGTACTTC
.	.	TRBV6-5	TRBJ1-4	CASGRGRGDNEKLFF	TGTGCCAGCGGGCGCGGGAGGGGCGATAATGAAAAACTGTTTTTT
.	.	TRBV30	TRBJ1-3	CAWSKGGYTIYF	TGTGCCTGGAGTAAAGGAGGTTACACCATATATTTT
.	.	TRBV6-6	TRBJ1-5	CASSYSNTGHQPQHF	TGTGCCAGCAGTTACTCAAACACAGGGCATCAGCCCCAGCATTTT
.	.	TRBV6-1	TRBJ2-5	CASSRTAGETQYF	TGTGCCAGCAGCAGGACCGCCGGGGAGACCCAGTACTTC
.	few	TRBV6-1	TRBJ1-3	CASSEARTRDTIYF	TGTGCCAGCAGTGAAGCCCGGACCAGGGACACCATATATTTT
TRBD2	.	TRBV18	TRBJ2-1	CASSPPTGGYNEQFF	TGTGCCAGCTCACCACCCACGGGAGGTTACAATGAGCAGTTCTTC
.	.	TRBV11-2	TRBJ1-3	CASSLELSGGNTIYF	TGTGCCAGCAGCTTAGAGCTGTCGGGAGGAAACACCATATATTTT
.	.	TRBV2	TRBJ2-1	CASSVGLDSEQFF	TGTGCCAGCAGTGTGGGACTGGATTCGGAGCAGTTCTTC
TRBD1	.	TRBV7-9	TRBJ1-1	CASPYPGGLTEAFF	TGTGCCAGCCCGTACCCAGGGGGATTGACTGAAGCTTTCTTT
.	.	TRBV5-1	TRBJ1-1	CASSSQGGWAEAFF	TGCGCCAGCAGCTCACAGGGAGGCTGGGCTGAAGCTTTCTTT
TRBD2	.	TRBV9	TRBJ2-5	CASSPRRGEETQYF	TGTGCCAGCAGCCCCCGGCGGGGGGAAGAGACCCAGTACTTC
TRBD1	.	TRBV19	TRBJ2-2	CASSMGKGPGGTGELFF	TGTGCCAGTAGTATGGGAAAAGGGCCAGGGGGAACCGGGGAGCTGTTTTTT
TRBD2	.	TRBV25-1	TRBJ2-5	CASSATSGGTVETQYF	TGTGCCAGCAGTGCTACTAGCGGGGGGACGGTAGAGACCCAGTACTTC
.	medium-sized	TRBV6-5	TRBJ1-5	CASSSQNNQPQHF	TGTGCCAGCAGTTCACAGAACAATCAGCCCCAGCATTTT
.	.	TRBV27	TRBJ1-4	CASSSGGSEKLFF	TGTGCCAGCAGTTCCGGGGGTTCGGAAAAACTGTTTTTT
.	.	TRBV7-8	TRBJ2-1	CASSLDVGRRNEQFF	TGTGCCAGCAGCTTAGACGTAGGCAGGCGGAATGAGCAGTTCTTC
.	.	TRBV9	TRBJ2-3	CASSVEARADTQYF	TGTGCCAGCAGCGTAGAAGCGAGAGCAGATACGCAGTATTTT
.	.	TRBV2	TRBJ2-3	CASSEGSGPRTDTQYF	TGTGCCAGCAGTGAGGGGTCGGGTCCAAGGACAGATACGCAGTATTTT
.	once	TRBV7-9	TRBJ1-2	CASSLDPYGYTF	TGTGCCAGCAGCTTAGATCCCTATGGCTACACCTTC
TRBD1	.	TRBV11-3	TRBJ1-2	CASSFRQGVVDYGYTF	TGTGCCAGCAGCTTCAGACAGGGGGTAGTAGACTATGGCTACACCTTC
.	.	TRBV5-1	TRBJ1-1	CASSLGQGTTEAFF	TGCGCCAGCAGCTTGGGTCAGGGGACCACTGAAGCTTTCTTT
.	once	TRBV5-4	TRBJ1-2	CASTMDRYGYTF	TGTGCCAGCACCATGGACAGATATGGCTACACCTTC
.	.	TRBV19	TRBJ1-1	CASSAQTESEAFF	TGTGCCAGCAGTGCCCAGACAGAATCTGAAGCTTTCTTT
.	.	TRBV9	TRBJ2-3	CASSLSDTSTDTQYF	TGTGCCAGCAGCCTCAGCGATACTAGCACAGATACGCAGTATTTT
.	.	TRBV18	TRBJ1-2	CASSPGGGYGYTF	TGTGCCAGCTCACCAGGGGGAGGATATGGCTACACCTTC
.	.	TRBV19	TRBJ1-1	CATNIDNTEAFF	TGTGCCACCAATATAGACAACACTGAAGCTTTCTTT
.	.	TRBV6-1	TRBJ2-2	CASSERTRGTGELFF	TGTGCCAGCAGTGAGCGAACCCGAGGCACCGGGGAGCTGTTTTTT
TRBD2	.	TRBV4-1	TRBJ2-7	CASSQDPGTSGQKYEQYF	TGCGCCAGCAGCCAAGACCCGGGGACTAGCGGACAAAAATACGAGCAGTACTTC